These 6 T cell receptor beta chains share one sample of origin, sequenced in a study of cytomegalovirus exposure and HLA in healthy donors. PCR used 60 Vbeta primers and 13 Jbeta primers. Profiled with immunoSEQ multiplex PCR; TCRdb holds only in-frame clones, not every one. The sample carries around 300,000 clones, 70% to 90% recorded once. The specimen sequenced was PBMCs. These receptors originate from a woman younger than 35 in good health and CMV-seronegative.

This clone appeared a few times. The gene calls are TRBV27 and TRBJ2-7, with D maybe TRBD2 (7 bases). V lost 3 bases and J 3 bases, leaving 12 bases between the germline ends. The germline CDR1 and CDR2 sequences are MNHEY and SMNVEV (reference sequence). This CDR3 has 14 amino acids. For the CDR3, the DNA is TGTGCCAGCAGTTTGGGGGGGCTACTCTACGAGCAGTACTTC. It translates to CASSLGGLLYEQYF.

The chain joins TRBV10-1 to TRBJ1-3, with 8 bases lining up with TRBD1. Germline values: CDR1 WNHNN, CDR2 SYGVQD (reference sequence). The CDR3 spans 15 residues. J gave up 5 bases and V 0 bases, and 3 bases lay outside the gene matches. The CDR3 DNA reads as TGCGCCAGCAGTGAGTCAGGGACAGGACGAAACACCATATATTTT. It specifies CASSESGTGRNTIYF.

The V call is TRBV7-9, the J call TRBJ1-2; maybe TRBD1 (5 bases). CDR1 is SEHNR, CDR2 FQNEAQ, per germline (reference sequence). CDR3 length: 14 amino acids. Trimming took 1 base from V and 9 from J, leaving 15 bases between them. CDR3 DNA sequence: TGTGCCAGCAGCTTAGTGGCAGGGCCGGCCAGCTACACCTTC. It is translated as CASSLVAGPASYTF.

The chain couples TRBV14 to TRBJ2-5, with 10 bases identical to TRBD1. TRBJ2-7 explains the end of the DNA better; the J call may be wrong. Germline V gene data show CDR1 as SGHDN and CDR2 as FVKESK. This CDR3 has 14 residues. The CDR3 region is CASSPRTGGNEQYF. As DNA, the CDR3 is TGTGCCAGCAGCCCACGGACAGGGGGAAACGAGCAGTACTTC.

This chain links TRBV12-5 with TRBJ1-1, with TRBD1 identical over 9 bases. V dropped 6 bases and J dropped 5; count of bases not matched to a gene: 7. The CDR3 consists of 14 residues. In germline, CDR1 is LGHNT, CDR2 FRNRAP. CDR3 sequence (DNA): TGTGCTAGTGGCCCCGGACAGGGGATAACTGAAGCTTTCTTT. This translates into CASGPGQGITEAFF.

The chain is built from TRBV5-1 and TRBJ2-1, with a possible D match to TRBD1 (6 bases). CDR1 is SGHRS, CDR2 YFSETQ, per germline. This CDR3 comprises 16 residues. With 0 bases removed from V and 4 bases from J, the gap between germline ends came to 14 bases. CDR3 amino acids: CASSLAPGTNYNEQFF. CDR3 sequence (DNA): TGCGCCAGCAGCTTGGCGCCCGGGACAAATTACAATGAGCAGTTCTTC.